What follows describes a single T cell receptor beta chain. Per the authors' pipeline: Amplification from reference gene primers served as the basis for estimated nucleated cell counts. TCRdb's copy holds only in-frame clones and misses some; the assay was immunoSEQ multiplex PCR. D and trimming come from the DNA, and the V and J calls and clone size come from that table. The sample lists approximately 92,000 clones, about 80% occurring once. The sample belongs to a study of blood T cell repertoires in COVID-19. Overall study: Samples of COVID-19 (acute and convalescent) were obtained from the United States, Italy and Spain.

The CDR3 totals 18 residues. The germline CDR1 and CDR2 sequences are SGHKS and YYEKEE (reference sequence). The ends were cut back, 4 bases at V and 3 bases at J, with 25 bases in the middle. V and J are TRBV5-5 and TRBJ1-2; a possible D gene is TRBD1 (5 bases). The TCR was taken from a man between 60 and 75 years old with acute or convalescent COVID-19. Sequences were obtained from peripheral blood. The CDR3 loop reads CASSTAVSGPGTHYGYTF. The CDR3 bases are TGTGCCAGCAGCACCGCGGTGTCCGGGCCAGGGACTCACTATGGCTACACCTTC.